These T cell receptor beta chains were read from a single sample in a study of T cells after yellow fever vaccination. TCRdb independently ran MiXCR on the 5' RACE reads; one entry per CDR3 protein. Of just under 600,000 distinct CDR3 sequences in the sample, approximately 13% are singletons; the top ten hold over 11%. The sequences come from PBMCs, collected on the day of the yellow fever booster vaccination. The origin of the receptors is a young man who received the YFV17D yellow fever vaccine. Each CDR3 is given with its conserved first and last residue. The order of the fields is V gene, clone size, D gene, J gene, CDR3 protein, CDR3 DNA. The D gene is left open where the match is weak. Some rows mark clone size as missing; the rest say once, few, many or name a class of expanded clone.

v_call: TRBV10-3
clone_size: many
d_call: TRBD1
j_call: TRBJ2-7
cdr3_aa: CAISNPGQGRNEQYF
cdr3_nt: TGTGCCATCAGTAACCCGGGACAGGGTCGGAACGAGCAGTACTTC

v_call: TRBV7-2
clone_size: .
d_call: .
j_call: TRBJ2-7
cdr3_aa: CASSLAVGAPYEQYF
cdr3_nt: TGTGCCAGCAGCTTAGCGGTCGGGGCCCCCTACGAGCAGTACTTC

v_call: TRBV5-1
clone_size: .
d_call: TRBD1
j_call: TRBJ2-6
cdr3_aa: CASSLGTGPISGANVLTF
cdr3_nt: TGCGCCAGCAGCTTGGGGACAGGACCCATCTCTGGGGCCAACGTCCTGACTTTC

v_call: TRBV6-1
clone_size: few
d_call: .
j_call: TRBJ2-5
cdr3_aa: CASIQTAGNAKSTQYF
cdr3_nt: TGTGCCAGCATCCAAACGGCGGGGAACGCTAAGTCGACCCAGTACTTC

v_call: TRBV3-1
clone_size: .
d_call: .
j_call: TRBJ2-6
cdr3_aa: CASSPTPRDSGANVLTF
cdr3_nt: TGTGCCAGCAGTCCAACCCCCCGGGACTCTGGGGCCAACGTCCTGACTTTC

v_call: TRBV7-2
clone_size: .
d_call: .
j_call: TRBJ2-1
cdr3_aa: CASSLIRADVEQFF
cdr3_nt: TGTGCCAGCAGCTTGATTAGAGCCGATGTTGAGCAGTTCTTC

v_call: TRBV20-1
clone_size: .
d_call: TRBD2
j_call: TRBJ2-7
cdr3_aa: CSASPRTSGSYDEQYF
cdr3_nt: TGCAGTGCTAGTCCGAGGACTAGCGGGAGTTACGACGAGCAGTACTTC

v_call: TRBV5-1
clone_size: .
d_call: .
j_call: TRBJ2-7
cdr3_aa: CASSSNIESYEQYF
cdr3_nt: TGCGCCAGCAGCTCGAACATTGAGTCCTACGAGCAGTACTTC

v_call: TRBV5-4
clone_size: few
d_call: .
j_call: TRBJ2-5
cdr3_aa: CASSFRTEQETQYF
cdr3_nt: TGTGCCAGCAGCTTCCGGACAGAACAAGAGACCCAGTACTTC

v_call: TRBV20-1
clone_size: few
d_call: TRBD1
j_call: TRBJ1-5
cdr3_aa: CSAKGQLDQPQHF
cdr3_nt: TGCAGTGCAAAGGGACAGCTCGATCAGCCCCAGCATTTT

v_call: TRBV7-2
clone_size: many
d_call: .
j_call: TRBJ2-3
cdr3_aa: CASSLGVATDTQYF
cdr3_nt: TGTGCCAGCAGCTTAGGGGTGGCGACAGATACGCAGTATTTT

v_call: TRBV29-1
clone_size: .
d_call: TRBD2
j_call: TRBJ2-1
cdr3_aa: CSAVGLAGVGEQFF
cdr3_nt: TGCAGCGCCGTGGGACTAGCGGGAGTGGGTGAGCAGTTCTTC

v_call: TRBV20-1
clone_size: few
d_call: TRBD1
j_call: TRBJ2-7
cdr3_aa: CSARTGLGEQYF
cdr3_nt: TGCAGTGCGCGGACAGGCCTAGGCGAGCAGTACTTC

v_call: TRBV7-9
clone_size: many
d_call: .
j_call: TRBJ2-5
cdr3_aa: CASSGRTQETQYF
cdr3_nt: TGTGCCAGCAGCGGCCGGACCCAAGAGACCCAGTACTTC

v_call: TRBV3-1
clone_size: .
d_call: .
j_call: TRBJ2-7
cdr3_aa: CASSQVTRIKHEQYF
cdr3_nt: TGTGCCAGCAGCCAGGTGACTAGGATCAAGCACGAGCAGTACTTC

v_call: TRBV28
clone_size: few
d_call: TRBD1
j_call: TRBJ1-2
cdr3_aa: CASSPGNRGVYGYTF
cdr3_nt: TGTGCCAGCAGCCCCGGGAACAGGGGGGTCTATGGCTACACCTTC